This T cell receptor beta chain was recovered during a study of vaccination and CD4 T cells after COVID-19 (dated by TCRdb to about 2022). Looking at the study overall: Every convalescent patient had a positive nasal swab PCR test for SARS-CoV-2, with mild disease in roughly ten patients and severe disease in one. Post-COVID blood samples from convalescent patients were collected a median of roughly 100 days after diagnosis, with a range of roughly 30 to 170 days. As controls, cultures received a CEFX viral epitope pool (the positive control), an HIV-1 Nef peptide pool (the negative control), or no peptide at all. Overlapping spike peptide pools from SARS-CoV-2 and from the common cold coronaviruses HCoV-NL63, HCoV-OC43 and HCoV-229E were used as culture stimuli. The convalescent cohort included six males and four females, with two Hispanic individuals, seven Caucasians, two Asians and one multiracial person. Post-vaccine blood samples were taken a median of about 77 days after the second vaccine dose, with a range of about 13 to 241 days. The spike-specific CD4+ TCR repertoire was compared before and after mRNA vaccination in under 11 COVID-19 convalescent patients and a handful of infection-naive healthy vaccine recipients. Participants got two doses of the Pfizer-BioNTech BNT162b2 vaccine (n=8) or two doses of the Moderna mRNA-1273 vaccine (n=2). Broader findings and caveats from the paper: Although the median number of SARS-CoV-2-reactive clonotypes went up from roughly 23 after infection to approximately 40 after vaccination, the increase was not significant. The number of convalescent patients in the study was relatively small, and the study did not examine early timepoints following natural infection. Nearly all vaccine-specific clones in convalescent patients (304 of 307) were mono-reactive for SARS-CoV-2 spike rather than cross-reactive with common cold coronaviruses. Among the post-vaccine SARS-CoV-2-reactive clones in convalescent patients, a median approximately 90% showed up only after vaccination, which suggests vaccine-specific priming.

In the paper's terms, the treatment or condition label means: roughly ten-day PBMC culture with coronavirus spike peptide pools or control peptides (ViraFEST assay). The ViraFEST assay was used in the study, in which antigen-specific T cells were expanded with peptide pools and expanded clonotypes were subsequently identified by TCR sequencing. The convalescent patients' positive SARS-CoV-2 PCR tests were from March to December 2020, which was before the Alpha, Beta and Delta variants emerged in the United States. Each well held two million PBMCs cultured with 10 ug/ml peptide pools in IMDM containing approximately 5% human AB serum and approximately 10 IU/ml IL-2. Half of the culture medium was replaced with fresh IL-2-containing medium on days 3 and 7. After 10 days of culture, CD4+ T cells were isolated by negative selection using the EasySep CD4+ T cell isolation kit. Ficoll-Paque Plus gradient centrifugation was used to isolate PBMCs from whole blood, and the isolated PBMCs were then either used fresh or cryopreserved at -140C. Each culture condition was generally run in triplicate wells.

In the case of this clonotype: Its specific antigen is unknown. The conserved phenylalanine or tryptophan normally closing the CDR3 is absent here, so this likely arose from a read error.

As encoded in the germline V gene (reference sequence), CDR1 is LNHDA while CDR2 is SQIVND. With termini counted, the CDR3 has 13 amino acids. Solely the CDR3 DNA is kept, with 39 bases framed from the first base. V is cut by 4 bases and J by 4 bases, and the space between the germline ends is 10 bases. The library was produced with PCR. DNA from cultured CD4+ T cells was subjected to TCR sequencing with the Oncomine TCR Beta short-read assay at the Johns Hopkins FTIC core. The QIAamp micro DNA kit was used to extract genomic DNA from the cultured CD4+ T cells. The Oncomine TCR Beta libraries from cultured CD4+ T cells were pooled using unique dual indexes and then sequenced on an Illumina iSeq 100. Per the source publication's procedure: Non-productive sequences were removed, and CDR3s that did not start with C, did not end with F or W, or were shorter than 7 amino acids were discarded. The MANAFEST web application was used to identify antigen-specific clonotypes by comparing peptide-stimulated wells against reference wells and other culture wells. An FDR below 0.05, an odds ratio above 5, and a productive frequency above 0.1% in at least two of three replicate wells were required for clones to be considered positive. Cross-reactive clonotypes were defined as significantly expanded in both SARS-CoV-2 spike wells and at least one common cold coronavirus spike condition. CDR3 homology was assessed with Levenshtein distances (stringdist) and unrooted phylogenetic trees (ape) in R version 3.6.1. TCRdb handled the public reads itself, with Q25 trimming in fastp and clone calling in MiXCR, and kept productive beta chains. Entries are consolidated by CDR3 protein sequence, retaining the most common genes and DNA. For this entry, the V and J calls and clone size follow TCRdb and not the study's own pipeline. The sample profile shows 15,000 to 20,000 distinct CDR3 sequences; about 60% of them were found once. Around 10% of the sample goes to the ten largest clones.

Source: CD4+ T cells from blood, cultured in vitro, taken after SARS-CoV-2 vaccination. Rearrangement joined TRBV19 to TRBJ1-1, with a weak D call of TRBD1 (5 bases match). The source is a human donor who had recovered from COVID-19. The nucleotides are TGTGCCAGTAGTAACCAGGGCGGCACTGAAGCTTTCCTT. It specifies CASSNQGGTEAFL.